The present T cell receptor beta chain was sequenced within a study of PD-L1 blockade in urothelial cancer. Study details: Patients' atezolizumab regimen, 1,200 mg intravenously every 3 weeks, began around 2014.

This table comes from immunoSEQ multiplex PCR, and its TCRdb copy is limited to in-frame clones, with some not included. This sample has roughly 120,000 clones; approximately 90% occur once, and the top ten carry about 1.8%. V shed 4 bases and J shed 2 bases, with 15 bases lying between them. Germline V gene sequence: CDR1 MNHEY, CDR2 SMNVEV (reference sequence). The CDR3 has 15 amino acids. Time point specified: peripheral blood 6 weeks after treatment start. Sequenced material: PBMCs, taken around atezolizumab (anti-PD-L1) treatment. The TCR was taken from a man aged 60-69 years with urothelial cancer. The V and J genes are TRBV27 and TRBJ2-7; weak D call: TRBD2 (6 bases). The CDR3 here is CASSSRTNYPYEQYF. The CDR3 nucleotides read TGTGCCAGCAGTTCGAGGACTAATTACCCCTACGAGCAGTACTTC.